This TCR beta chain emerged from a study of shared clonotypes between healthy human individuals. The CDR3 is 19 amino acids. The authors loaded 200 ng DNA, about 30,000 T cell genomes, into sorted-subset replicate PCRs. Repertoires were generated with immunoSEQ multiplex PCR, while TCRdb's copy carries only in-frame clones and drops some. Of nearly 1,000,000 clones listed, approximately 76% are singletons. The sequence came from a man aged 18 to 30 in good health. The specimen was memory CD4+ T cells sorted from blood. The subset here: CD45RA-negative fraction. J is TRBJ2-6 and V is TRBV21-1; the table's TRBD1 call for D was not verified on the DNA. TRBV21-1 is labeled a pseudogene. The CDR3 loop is CASSKVGAGPHSGANVLTF. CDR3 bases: TGTGCCAGCAGCAAAGTAGGCGCAGGGCCTCACTCTGGGGCCAACGTCCTGACTTTC.